This T cell receptor (beta chain) was observed in a study of beta chain features in type 1 diabetes. General study findings and limits: Patients' naive, central memory and Treg TCRB repertoires seemed closer to one another than those of healthy donors.

The CDR3 sequence is 15 residues long. The germline CDR1 and CDR2 sequences are MDHEN and SYDVKM. Trimming removed 6 bases from V and 5 bases from J; junction bases left unmatched: 9. Expressed TCRB transcripts were sequenced after all isolated RNA was converted to cDNA. This table comes from immunoSEQ multiplex PCR, and its TCRdb copy is limited to in-frame clones, with some not included. The sample contains 35,000 to 50,000 clones, roughly 50% of which appear only once. About this clone itself: What it binds is unknown.

Sequenced: stem cell memory CD4+ T cells from blood. The chain joins TRBV28 to TRBJ2-5; 10 nucleotides line up with TRBD1. The receptor was isolated from a woman in her 30s in good health. CDR3 sequence reads: CASSRLGTGEETQYF. CDR3 nucleotides: TGTGCCAGCAGCCGCCTGGGGACAGGGGAGGAGACCCAGTACTTC.